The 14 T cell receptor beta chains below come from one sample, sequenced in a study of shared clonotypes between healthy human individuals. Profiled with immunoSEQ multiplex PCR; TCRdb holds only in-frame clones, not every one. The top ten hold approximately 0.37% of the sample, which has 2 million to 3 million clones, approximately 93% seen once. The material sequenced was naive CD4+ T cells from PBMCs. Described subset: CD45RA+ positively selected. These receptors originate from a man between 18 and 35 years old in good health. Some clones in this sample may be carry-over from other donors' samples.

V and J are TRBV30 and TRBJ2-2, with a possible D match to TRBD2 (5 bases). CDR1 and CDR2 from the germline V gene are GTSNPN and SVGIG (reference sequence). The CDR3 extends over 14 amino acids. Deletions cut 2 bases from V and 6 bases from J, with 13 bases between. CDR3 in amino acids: CAWSRVVGAGELFF. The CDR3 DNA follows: TGTGCCTGGAGTCGGGTAGTGGGAGCCGGGGAGCTGTTTTTT.

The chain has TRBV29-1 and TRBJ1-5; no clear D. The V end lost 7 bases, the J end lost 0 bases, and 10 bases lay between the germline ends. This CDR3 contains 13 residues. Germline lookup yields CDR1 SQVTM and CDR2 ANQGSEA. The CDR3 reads CSAQIYSNQPQHF. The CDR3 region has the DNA TGCAGCGCACAGATATATAGCAATCAGCCCCAGCATTTT.

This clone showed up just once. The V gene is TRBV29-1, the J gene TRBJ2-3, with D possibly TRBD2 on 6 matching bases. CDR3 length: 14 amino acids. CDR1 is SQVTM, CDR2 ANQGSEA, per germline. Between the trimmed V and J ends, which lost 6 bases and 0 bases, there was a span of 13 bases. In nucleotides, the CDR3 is TGCAGCGTGAAGGGACTGACTAGCACAGATACGCAGTATTTT. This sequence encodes CSVKGLTSTDTQYF.

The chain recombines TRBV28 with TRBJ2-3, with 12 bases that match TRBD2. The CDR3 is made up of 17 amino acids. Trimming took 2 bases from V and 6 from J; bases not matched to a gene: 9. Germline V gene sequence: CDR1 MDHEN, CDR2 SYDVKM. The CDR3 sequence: CASSLGAASGRGDTQYF. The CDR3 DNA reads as TGTGCCAGCAGTTTAGGGGCGGCTAGCGGGAGGGGGGATACGCAGTATTTT.

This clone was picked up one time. The CDR3 reads CASSPPGQGAGGANVLTF. The CDR3 nucleotides are TGTGCCAGCAGTCCGCCGGGACAGGGGGCAGGTGGGGCCAACGTCCTGACTTTC. V and J are TRBV28 and TRBJ2-6; TRBD1 matches 12 bases. The CDR3 loop spans 18 amino acids. V shed 5 bases and J 3 bases; nucleotides not matched to a gene: 8. Per the germline V gene, CDR1 is MDHEN and CDR2 is SYDVKM.

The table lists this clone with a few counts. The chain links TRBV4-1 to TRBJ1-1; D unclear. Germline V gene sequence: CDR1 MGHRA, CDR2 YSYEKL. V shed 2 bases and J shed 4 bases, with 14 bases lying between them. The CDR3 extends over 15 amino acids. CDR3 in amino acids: CASSQPRGSSTEAFF. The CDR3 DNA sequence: TGCGCCAGCAGCCAACCTCGTGGCAGTAGCACTGAAGCTTTCTTT.

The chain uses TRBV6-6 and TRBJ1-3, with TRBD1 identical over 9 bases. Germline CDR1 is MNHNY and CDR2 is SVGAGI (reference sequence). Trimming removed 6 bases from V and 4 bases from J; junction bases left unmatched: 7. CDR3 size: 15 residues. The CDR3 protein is CASSNRGLSGNTIYF. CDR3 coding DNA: TGTGCCAGCAGCAACAGGGGGCTGTCCGGAAACACCATATATTTT.

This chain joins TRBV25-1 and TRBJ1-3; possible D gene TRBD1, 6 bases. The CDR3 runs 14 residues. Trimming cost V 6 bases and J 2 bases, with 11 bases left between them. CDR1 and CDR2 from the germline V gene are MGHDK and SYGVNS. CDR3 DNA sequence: TGTGCCAGCAGGGGGGGCAGGGCTGGAAACACCATATATTTT. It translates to CASRGGRAGNTIYF. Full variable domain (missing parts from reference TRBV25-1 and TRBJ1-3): EADIYQTPRYLVIGTGKKITLECSQTMGHDKMYWYQQDPGMELHLIHYSYGVNSTEKGDLSSESTVSRIRTEHFPLTLESARPSHTSQYLCASRGGRAGNTIYFGEGSWLTVV.

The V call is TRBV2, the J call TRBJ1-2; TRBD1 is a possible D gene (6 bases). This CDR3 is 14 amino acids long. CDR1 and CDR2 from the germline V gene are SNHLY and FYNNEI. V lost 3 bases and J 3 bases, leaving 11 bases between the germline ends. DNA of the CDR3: TGTGCCAGCAGTGACAGGGGAAGTTACTATGGCTACACCTTC. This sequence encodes CASSDRGSYYGYTF.

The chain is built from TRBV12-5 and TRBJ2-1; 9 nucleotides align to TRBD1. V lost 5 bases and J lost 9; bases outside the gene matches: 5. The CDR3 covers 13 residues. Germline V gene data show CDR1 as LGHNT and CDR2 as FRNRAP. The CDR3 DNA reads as TGTGCTAGTGGTAGGACAGGGGATGGTGAGCAGTTCTTC. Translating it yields CASGRTGDGEQFF.

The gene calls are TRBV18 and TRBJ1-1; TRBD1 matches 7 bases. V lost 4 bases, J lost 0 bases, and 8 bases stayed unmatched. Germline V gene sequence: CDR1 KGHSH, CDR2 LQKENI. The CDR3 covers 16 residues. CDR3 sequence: CASSLGQAIMNTEAFF. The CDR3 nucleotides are TGTGCCAGCTCACTCGGACAGGCCATTATGAACACTGAAGCTTTCTTT.

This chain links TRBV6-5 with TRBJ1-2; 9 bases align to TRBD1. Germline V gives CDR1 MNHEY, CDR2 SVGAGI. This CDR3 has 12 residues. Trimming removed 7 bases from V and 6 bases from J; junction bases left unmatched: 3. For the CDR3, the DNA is TGTGCCAGCAAACAGGGGGCGGATGGCTACACCTTC. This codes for CASKQGADGYTF.

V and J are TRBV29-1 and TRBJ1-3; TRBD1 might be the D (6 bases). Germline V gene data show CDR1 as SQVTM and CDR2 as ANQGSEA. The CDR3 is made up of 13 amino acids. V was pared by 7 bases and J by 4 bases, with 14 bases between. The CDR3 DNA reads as TGCAGCGCCCAGACAGGTTCCGGAAACACCATATATTTT. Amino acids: CSAQTGSGNTIYF.

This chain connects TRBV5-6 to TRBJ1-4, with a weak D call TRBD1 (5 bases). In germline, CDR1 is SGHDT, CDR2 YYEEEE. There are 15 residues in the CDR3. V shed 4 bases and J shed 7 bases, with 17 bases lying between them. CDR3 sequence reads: CASSPPGAGLEKLFF. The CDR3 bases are TGTGCCAGCAGCCCTCCTGGGGCAGGGCTTGAAAAACTGTTTTTT.